Shown below are 2 T cell receptor beta chains from a single sample sequenced in a study of T cells in localized non-small cell lung cancer. The protocol was immunoSEQ multiplex PCR, while the TCRdb copy is restricted to in-frame clones and leaves out a portion. The sample consists of 4,000 to 4,500 clones, 25% of them appearing once. Sequences were derived from lung tumor tissue, sampled before any cancer treatment. These receptor sequences come from a male donor aged 60 or over with stage I lung adenocarcinoma.

This clone qualifies as medium-sized (0.01 to 0.1%). V gene TRBV6-8 combines with J gene TRBJ2-2, with 7 bases lining up with TRBD1. CDR1 MNHGY and CDR2 SAAAGT come from the germline V gene. Trimming removed 5 bases from V and 5 bases from J; junction bases left unmatched: 5. CDR3 length: 14 residues. The CDR3 protein is CASSRQGVTGELFF. The CDR3 nucleotides are TGTGCCAGCAGTCGACAGGGAGTAACCGGGGAGCTGTTTTTT.

In this sample, this clone turned up a few times. The rearrangement links TRBV11-3 to TRBJ1-2; D is perhaps TRBD1 (5 bases). Germline loops: CDR1 SGHNT, CDR2 YENEEA. The V and J ends lost 1 base and 3 bases respectively, with 15 bases between them. The CDR3 loop spans 16 amino acids. Here the CDR3 reads CASSLVTGTGDYGYTF. The CDR3 coding sequence is TGTGCCAGCAGCTTAGTGACCGGGACGGGGGACTATGGCTACACCTTC.